Included here is one T cell receptor (beta chain) sequence, with context. The CDR3 is 18 residues long. Per the germline V gene, CDR1 is ENHRY and CDR2 is SYGVKD. Trimming stripped 8 bases from V and 1 base from J, with 26 bases between. This sample was taken from a study of blood T cell repertoires in COVID-19. Study information: The United States, Italy and Spain were the sources of the acute and convalescent COVID-19 samples. T cells, B-cell-depleted T cells, or PBMCs supplied cDNA or gDNA.

The data were produced by immunoSEQ multiplex PCR, yet TCRdb's version contains in-frame clones alone and is incomplete. There are about 270,000 clones in the sample; 85% occur only once, and more than 10% lies in the top ten. This chain uses TRBV10-3 with TRBJ1-1; maybe TRBD1 (6 bases). The sample comprised peripheral blood. This clonotype was obtained from a human donor in a cohort sampled during active COVID-19. This CDR3 reads CAISSRGRGNSTNTEAFF. The DNA of the CDR3 is TGTGCCATCTCTTCGAGAGGGAGGGGGAATAGCACGAACACTGAAGCTTTCTTT.